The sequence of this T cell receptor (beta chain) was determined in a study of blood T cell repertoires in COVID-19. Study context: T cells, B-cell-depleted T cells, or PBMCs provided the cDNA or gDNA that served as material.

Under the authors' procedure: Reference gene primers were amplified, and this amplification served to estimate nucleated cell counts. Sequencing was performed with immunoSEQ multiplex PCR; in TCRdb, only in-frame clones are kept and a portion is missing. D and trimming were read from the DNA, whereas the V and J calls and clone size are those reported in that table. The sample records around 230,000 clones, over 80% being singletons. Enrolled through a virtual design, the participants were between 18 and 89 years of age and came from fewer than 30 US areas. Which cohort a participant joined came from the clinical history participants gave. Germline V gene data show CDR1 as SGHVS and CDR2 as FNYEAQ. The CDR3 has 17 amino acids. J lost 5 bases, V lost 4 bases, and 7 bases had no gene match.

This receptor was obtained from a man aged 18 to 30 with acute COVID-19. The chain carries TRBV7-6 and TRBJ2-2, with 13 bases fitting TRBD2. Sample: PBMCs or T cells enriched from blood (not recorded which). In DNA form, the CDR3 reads TGTGCCAGCAGCTCGAGCTCGGGACTAGCGGGGACCGGGGAGCTGTTTTTT. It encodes CASSSSSGLAGTGELFF.